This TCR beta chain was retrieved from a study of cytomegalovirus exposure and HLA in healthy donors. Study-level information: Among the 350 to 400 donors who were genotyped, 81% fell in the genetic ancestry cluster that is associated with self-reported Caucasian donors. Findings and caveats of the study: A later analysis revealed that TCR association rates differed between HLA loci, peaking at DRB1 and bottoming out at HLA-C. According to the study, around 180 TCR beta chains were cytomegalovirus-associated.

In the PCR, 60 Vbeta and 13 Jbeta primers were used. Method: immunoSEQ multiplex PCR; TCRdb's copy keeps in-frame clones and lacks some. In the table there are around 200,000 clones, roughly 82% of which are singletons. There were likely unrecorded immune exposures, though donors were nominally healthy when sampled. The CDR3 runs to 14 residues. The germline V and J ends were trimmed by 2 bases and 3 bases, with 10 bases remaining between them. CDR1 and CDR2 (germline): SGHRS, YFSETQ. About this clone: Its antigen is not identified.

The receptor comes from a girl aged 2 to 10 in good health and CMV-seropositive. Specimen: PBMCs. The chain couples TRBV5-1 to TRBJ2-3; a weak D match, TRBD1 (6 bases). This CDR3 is CASSFAGQTDTQYF. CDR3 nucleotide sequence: TGCGCCAGCAGCTTTGCCGGACAGACAGATACGCAGTATTTT.